The present entry profiles one T cell receptor beta chain with its context. Its target is unknown. The data originate from a study of cytomegalovirus exposure and HLA in healthy donors. The overall study: The same platform as the 500 to 700 first-cohort repertoires was used for the 90 to 150 validation repertoires, a later analysis reported. Study findings and constraints: The majority of TCR sequences were rare, yet some public TCRs appeared in many donors. Altogether, 160 or so TCR beta chains were recorded as cytomegalovirus-associated.

This CDR3 contains 15 residues. V shed 1 base and J shed 6 bases, with 14 bases lying between them. Germline assignment: CDR1 MGHDK and CDR2 SYGVNS. Profiled with immunoSEQ multiplex PCR; TCRdb holds only in-frame clones, not every one. The sample holds 100,000 to 150,000 clones, roughly 89% seen once. The sequenced material came from PBMCs. This receptor was identified in a woman between 18 and 30 years old in good health and CMV-seronegative. The chain recombines TRBV25-1 with TRBJ2-3; TRBD2 is a possible D gene (6 bases). The CDR3 is CASSESSGPLDTQYF. The CDR3 nucleotides read TGTGCCAGCAGTGAATCCAGCGGGCCTTTGGATACGCAGTATTTT. The whole variable domain, filled in from reference TRBV25-1 and TRBJ2-3, reads EADIYQTPRYLVIGTGKKITLECSQTMGHDKMYWYQQDPGMELHLIHYSYGVNSTEKGDLSSESTVSRIRTEHFPLTLESARPSHTSQYLCASSESSGPLDTQYFGPGTRLTVL.